These 2 T cell receptor beta chains were all obtained from the same sample, sequenced in a study of shared clonotypes between healthy human individuals. Only in-frame clones appear in the TCRdb table, and some are missing; sequencing was by immunoSEQ multiplex PCR. Among about 730,000 clones listed, 55% to 80% were seen once. Sequencing input: memory CD4+ T cells sorted from blood. Noted subset: CD45RA-negative fraction. Receptors were obtained from a woman aged 25 to 39 in good health.

V and J are TRBV2 and TRBJ2-7; 11 bases line up with TRBD1. V was clipped by 6 bases and J by 3 bases; unmatched bases: 4. From germline, CDR1 is SNHLY and CDR2 FYNNEI. The CDR3 extends over 14 amino acids. The CDR3 here is CASSNGTGGYEQYF. The DNA for the CDR3 is TGTGCCAGCAGCAACGGGACAGGGGGCTACGAGCAGTACTTC. The whole variable domain, filled in from reference TRBV2 and TRBJ2-7, reads EPEVTQTPSHQVTQMGQEVILRCVPISNHLYFYWYRQILGQKVEFLVSFYNNEISEKSEIFDDQFSVERPDGSNFTLKIRSTKLEDSAMYFCASSNGTGGYEQYFGPGTRLTVT.

The chain has TRBV25-1 and TRBJ2-4; possible D gene TRBD1, 6 bases. There are 15 residues in the CDR3. Germline V gene data show CDR1 as MGHDK and CDR2 as SYGVNS. The ends were cut back, 2 bases at V and 2 bases at J, with 10 bases in the middle. CDR3 DNA sequence: TGTGCCAGCAGTGAACCACAGGGACCCAAAAACATTCAGTACTTC. Translated: CASSEPQGPKNIQYF.